This TCR beta chain is from a study of immune evolution from preneoplasia to lung adenocarcinoma. Trimming took off 4 bases at V and 2 bases at J, with 5 bases between the two ends. The CDR3 extends over 12 amino acids. Germline V gene sequence: CDR1 SGHAT, CDR2 FQNNGV. After pathologic assessment, macro-dissection selected premalignant or tumor cells for extraction. The assay was immunoSEQ multiplex PCR, and TCRdb's table has in-frame clones only and misses some. The sample holds 5,000 to 7,500 clones; 70% to 85% are singletons and the top ten take around 6.3%. This chain uses TRBV11-2 with TRBJ1-2; D gene ambiguous. The sample was FFPE minimally invasive lung adenocarcinoma tissue. The clonotype was recovered from a person aged 50-70 years with lung adenocarcinoma. DNA of the CDR3: TGTGCCAGCAGCTCGCAGAACTATGGCTACACCTTC. This sequence encodes CASSSQNYGYTF.